These 29 T cell receptor beta chains were all obtained from the same sample, sequenced in a study of persistence of HIV-infected CD4 T cells. Anti-CD3/anti-CD28 beads served as a nonspecific positive control stimulus. CD4+ T cells upregulating both CD40 ligand and CD69 were sorted as responding cells. No cognate antigen is known for these TCRs. This was the immunoSEQ version 4 assay in survey mode. Profiling relied on immunoSEQ multiplex PCR, and the TCRdb table lists in-frame clones only, not all of them. Of 40,000 to 60,000 clones in the sample, over 80% were seen once. The input for sequencing was CD4+ T cells sorted from PBMCs after approximately 19-hour stimulation, taken from a patient who received antiretroviral therapy. These TCRs come from an adult woman with HIV who was CMV-seropositive.

As regards this clone: The junction and the germline gene differ at one end; a read error may be behind it. The chain recombines TRBV18 with TRBJ2-7, with D maybe TRBD1 (6 bases). From germline, CDR1 is KGHSH and CDR2 LQKENI. There are 18 residues in the CDR3. The CDR3 nucleotides are TGTGCCAGCTCACCAATGGCCTATAGGGGGTTGGGCTCCGACGAGCAGTACTTC. It specifies CASSPMAYRGLGSDEQYF.

The chain is built from TRBV29-1 and TRBJ2-3, with D possibly being TRBD2 (6 bases). The CDR3 covers 14 residues. In germline, CDR1 is SQVTM, CDR2 ANQGSEA. Trimming removed 3 bases at V and 6 bases at J, with 16 bases between. The chain's CDR3 is CSVEWGTGLDTQYF. CDR3 DNA sequence: TGCAGCGTTGAGTGGGGGACTGGATTGGATACGCAGTATTTT.

The chain joins TRBV10-3 to TRBJ1-2, with 9 bases aligning to TRBD1. Germline CDR1 is ENHRY and CDR2 is SYGVKD. This CDR3 spans 14 amino acids. V lost 6 bases, J lost 8 bases, and 10 bases stayed unmatched. This chain's CDR3 is CAISGGDRESGYTF. As DNA, the CDR3 is TGTGCCATCAGCGGGGGGGACAGGGAGTCCGGCTACACCTTC.

The CDR3: CASSYYRDNSPLHF. CDR3 sequence (DNA): TGTGCCAGCAGTTATTACCGGGATAATTCACCCCTCCACTTT. V usage is TRBV6-6 and J usage is TRBJ1-6, with no clear D. Germline assignment: CDR1 MNHNY and CDR2 SVGAGI (reference sequence). Trimming cost V 3 bases and J 5 bases, with 8 bases left between them. This CDR3 is built from 14 residues.

This clone has a single count. The genes are TRBV6-5 and TRBJ1-5; 7 bases line up with TRBD1. CDR1 is MNHEY, CDR2 SVGAGI, per germline. The CDR3 consists of 13 residues. Unmatched junction bases numbered 7, after V lost 7 bases and J lost 7 bases. DNA for the CDR3: TGTGCCAGCACGGAGGGGGCAGCGCAGCCCCAGCATTTT. It translates to CASTEGAAQPQHF.

The chain recombines TRBV7-2 with TRBJ2-5; perhaps TRBD1 as D (6 bases). The CDR3 totals 15 residues. Germline V gene sequence: CDR1 SGHTA, CDR2 FQGNSA. V was shortened by 7 bases and J by 7 bases, with 22 bases between the two germline ends. In nucleotides, the CDR3 is TGTGCCAGCATAAGTCAGGGGACAAGCTCGGGGACCCAGTACTTC. Translated, it gives CASISQGTSSGTQYF.

The chain joins TRBV20-1 to TRBJ1-2, with a weak D call TRBD1 (6 bases). The CDR3 sequence is 15 residues long. Germline CDR1 DFQATT, CDR2 SNEGSKA (reference sequence). Trimming pared 3 bases from V and 4 bases from J, leaving 18 bases between. CDR3 in amino acids: CSASGTWRGLYGYTF. For the CDR3, the DNA is TGCAGTGCTAGTGGGACATGGCGGGGCCTCTATGGCTACACCTTC.

V usage is TRBV6-6 and J usage is TRBJ1-3; the match to TRBD1 covers 7 bases. CDR3 size: 14 residues. CDR1 and CDR2 (germline): MNHNY, SVGAGI (reference sequence). V lost 6 bases to trimming and J lost 1 base; unmatched junction nucleotides: 3. CDR3 coding DNA: TGTGCCAGCAGGGTGACAGGGTCTGGAAACACCATATATTTT. It encodes CASRVTGSGNTIYF.

This clone has only one observation. This chain joins TRBV28 and TRBJ1-3; 7 nucleotides match TRBD1. Per germline, CDR1 MDHEN and CDR2 SYDVKM. This CDR3 is built from 15 residues. V was pared by 6 bases and J by 4 bases, with 9 bases of the junction left unmatched. CDR3 loop: CASSPPGGLGNTIYF. The CDR3 DNA reads as TGTGCCAGCAGCCCGCCAGGGGGGCTAGGAAACACCATATATTTT.

The V call is TRBV5-1, the J call TRBJ2-7; D is undetermined. With 0 bases removed from V and 0 bases from J, the gap between germline ends came to 13 bases. Germline CDR1 SGHRS, CDR2 YFSETQ. This CDR3 is built from 16 residues. This CDR3 is CASSLEVSRSSYEQYF. CDR3 bases: TGCGCCAGCAGCTTGGAGGTTAGCAGGAGCTCCTACGAGCAGTACTTC.

This chain's CDR3 is CASSVVGSYEQYF. CDR3 coding DNA: TGTGCCAGCAGTGTAGTAGGCTCCTACGAGCAGTACTTC. The chain joins TRBV2 to TRBJ2-7; the D is unclear. The CDR3 extends over 13 amino acids. Germline CDR1 and CDR2: SNHLY and FYNNEI. Trimming left V 4 bases short and J 0 bases short, with 7 bases between.

The chain recombines TRBV5-5 with TRBJ1-5, with TRBD1 matching 7 bases. The CDR3 is 15 residues long. J gave up 6 bases and V 0 bases, and 6 bases lay outside the gene matches. The germline CDR1 and CDR2 sequences are SGHKS and YYEKEE (reference sequence). The CDR3: CASSLEGGLSQPQHF. The CDR3, as DNA: TGTGCCAGCAGCTTGGAAGGGGGCTTGAGTCAGCCCCAGCATTTT.

J is TRBJ1-4 and V is TRBV5-4, with 8 positions matching TRBD1. The CDR3 covers 16 residues. The V and J ends lost 0 bases and 7 bases, in that order; junction bases with no gene match: 8. Germline CDR1 and CDR2: SGHNT and YYREEE (reference sequence). CDR3 region: CASSLAGQGGFEKLFF. The CDR3 DNA is TGTGCCAGCAGCTTGGCCGGACAGGGCGGTTTTGAAAAACTGTTTTTT.

The chain uses TRBV11-2 and TRBJ1-5; D possibly corresponds to TRBD1 (5 bases). Looked up from germline, CDR1 is SGHAT and CDR2 is FQNNGV. Trimming cost V 5 bases and J 5 bases, with 25 bases left between them. The CDR3 has 18 residues. CDR3 amino acids: CASSPGAGSNSPYQPQHF. The CDR3 nucleotides are TGTGCCAGCAGCCCCGGGGCAGGGTCAAATTCCCCATATCAGCCCCAGCATTTT.

This clone was counted a single time. The rearrangement uses TRBV18 and TRBJ2-1; 8 bases match TRBD2. With V trimmed by 3 bases and J by 5 bases, 9 bases remained unmatched. Germline-derived CDR1 and CDR2 are KGHSH and LQKENI. The CDR3 extends over 16 amino acids. CDR3 DNA: TGTGCCAGCTCACCGGCCGGGACTAGGTCTGACAATGAGCAGTTCTTC. This gives the protein CASSPAGTRSDNEQFF.

This clone was observed a handful of times. V is TRBV19 and J is TRBJ1-6; 8 nucleotides align to TRBD1. CDR1 and CDR2 from the germline V gene are LNHDA and SQIVND (reference sequence). This CDR3 is built from 15 residues. J was trimmed by 6 bases and V by 1 base; bases with no gene match: 2. DNA of the CDR3: TGTGCCAGTAGTATAGGACAGGGGCGTAATTCACCCCTCCACTTT. As protein: CASSIGQGRNSPLHF.

The chain employs TRBV18 and TRBJ2-5; D remains unclear. The J call may be wrong; the DNA end is better matched by TRBJ2-7. CDR3 length: 15 amino acids. Germline assignment: CDR1 KGHSH and CDR2 LQKENI. In nucleotides, the CDR3 is TGTGCCAGCTCACCAGACGGCGGCACCTCCTACGAGCAGTACTTC. Protein product: CASSPDGGTSYEQYF.

The J gene is TRBJ1-2, the V gene TRBV4-1; D remains unclear. This CDR3 contains 15 residues. Trimming stripped 1 base from V and 0 bases from J, with 9 bases between. Per germline, CDR1 MGHRA and CDR2 YSYEKL. In DNA, the CDR3 is TGCGCCAGCAGCCAAGCGGCCCGCGCTAACTATGGCTACACCTTC. Translated: CASSQAARANYGYTF.

This clone showed up just once. J is TRBJ1-6 and V is TRBV30; tentative D call: TRBD1 (5 bases). Trimming took off 2 bases at V and 3 bases at J, with 11 bases between the two ends. Germline CDR1 reads GTSNPN; CDR2 reads SVGIG (reference sequence). The CDR3 contains 15 residues. The CDR3 bases are TGTGCCTGGAGTCCTCGGCAGGGCTATAATTCACCCCTCCACTTT. Encoded protein: CAWSPRQGYNSPLHF. The full variable domain, rest sourced from reference TRBV30 and TRBJ1-6, is SQTIHQWPATLVQPVGSPLSLECTVEGTSNPNLYWYRQAAGRGLQLLFYSVGIGQISSEVPQNLSASRPQDRQFILSSKKLLLSDSGFYLCAWSPRQGYNSPLHFGNGTRLTVT.

The CDR3 DNA sequence: TGTGCCATCAGAATGACAGGGTTCAACACTGAAGCTTTCTTT. This translates into CAIRMTGFNTEAFF. V gene TRBV10-3 combines with J gene TRBJ1-1, with 7 bases aligning to TRBD1. Germline assignment: CDR1 ENHRY and CDR2 SYGVKD. The CDR3 has 14 amino acids. Trimming cost V 6 bases and J 2 bases; bases outside gene matches: 6.

The gene calls are TRBV12-5 and TRBJ1-5; D gene ambiguous. CDR3 length equals 14 residues. V lost 0 bases to trimming and J lost 7 bases, with 10 bases between them. Germline-derived CDR1 and CDR2 are LGHNT and FRNRAP. The CDR3 spells CASGLVAGAQPQHF. DNA of the CDR3: TGTGCTAGTGGTTTGGTAGCGGGAGCGCAGCCCCAGCATTTT.

This chain links TRBV5-6 with TRBJ1-1; D unclear. The CDR3 consists of 15 residues. V was trimmed by 0 bases and J by 4 bases, leaving 13 bases between them. CDR1 is SGHDT and CDR2 is YYEEEE in the germline V gene. In DNA form, the CDR3 reads TGTGCCAGCAGCTTGGGTAAGGGAGGGAGCACTGAAGCTTTCTTT. Its protein product is CASSLGKGGSTEAFF.

J is TRBJ1-1 and V is TRBV7-8, with no clear D. Trimming cost V 5 bases and J 6 bases, with 13 bases left between them. Germline CDR1 SGHVS, CDR2 FQNEAQ. The CDR3 spans 13 residues. CDR3 residues: CASSPARSAEAFF. The DNA of the CDR3 is TGTGCCAGCAGCCCTGCTAGGTCGGCTGAAGCTTTCTTT.

This clone showed up just once. The rearrangement joins TRBV10-3 to TRBJ2-5; TRBD2 matches 10 bases. Germline V CDR1 and CDR2: ENHRY, SYGVKD. Losses at the gene ends were 3 bases for V and 4 bases for J; bases not matched to a gene: 11. The CDR3 is made up of 17 amino acids. CDR3 DNA sequence: TGTGCCATCAGTGATCATTGGGCTAGCGGGAGAAGAGAGACCCAGTACTTC. The encoded protein is CAISDHWASGRRETQYF.

The rearrangement uses TRBV5-4 and TRBJ2-5; D unresolved. The CDR3 runs 14 residues. V was cut by 0 bases and J by 5 bases, with 11 bases left in between. The germline CDR1 and CDR2 sequences are SGHNT and YYREEE (reference sequence). CDR3 region: CASSLAVSGETQYF. The CDR3 nucleotides read TGTGCCAGCAGCTTGGCCGTTTCGGGTGAGACCCAGTACTTC.

This chain joins TRBV21-1 and TRBJ1-5. TRBV21-1 is a known pseudogene. This CDR3 is built from 14 residues. For the CDR3, the DNA is TGTACCAGCATTAAGGGGGGGGCACGTCAGCCCCAGCATTTT. This encodes CTSIKGGARQPQHF.

V and J are TRBV5-6 and TRBJ2-5, with D unclear. The germline V gene has CDR1 SGHDT and CDR2 YYEEEE. CDR3 size: 14 residues. V was clipped by 2 bases and J by 3 bases, with 11 bases between them. CDR3 sequence: CASSFPGRKETQYF. Here the CDR3 DNA reads TGTGCCAGCAGCTTTCCAGGTAGAAAAGAGACCCAGTACTTC.

V usage is TRBV5-1 and J usage is TRBJ1-2; D uncertain. The CDR3 extends over 15 amino acids. The germline gives CDR1 SGHRS, CDR2 YFSETQ. V lost 0 bases to trimming and J lost 4 bases, with 13 bases between them. CDR3 in DNA: TGCGCCAGCAGCTTGGACCCGGACCGGATCTATGGCTACACCTTC. Translated, it gives CASSLDPDRIYGYTF.

The chain combines TRBV7-2 with TRBJ2-7, with D unresolved. This CDR3 has 15 amino acids. V gave up 2 bases and J gave up 0 bases, with 11 bases separating them. Germline V gene sequence: CDR1 SGHTA, CDR2 FQGNSA. Here the CDR3 DNA reads TGTGCCAGCAGCTTAAAAGCGTTCAGCTCCTACGAGCAGTACTTC. Amino acids: CASSLKAFSSYEQYF. The whole variable domain, filled in from reference TRBV7-2 and TRBJ2-7, reads GAGVSQSPSNKVTEKGKDVELRCDPISGHTALYWYRQSLGQGLEFLIYFQGNSAPDKSGLPSDRFSAERTGGSVSTLTIQRTQQEDSAVYLCASSLKAFSSYEQYFGPGTRLTVT.